These 5 T cell receptor beta chains originate from one sample sequenced in a study of cytomegalovirus exposure and HLA in healthy donors. The PCR was carried out with 60 Vbeta primers and 13 Jbeta primers. Only in-frame clones appear in the TCRdb table, and some are missing; sequencing was by immunoSEQ multiplex PCR. Here the sample spans about 140,000 clones, 60% to 80% being singletons. Input material: PBMCs. These receptors all stem from a man aged 40-55 years in good health and CMV-seronegative.

This clone appeared a single time. The chain has TRBV27 and TRBJ2-7; D remains ambiguous. Trimming shortened V by 0 bases and J by 2 bases, and 8 bases separated the two germline ends. Per the germline V gene, CDR1 is MNHEY and CDR2 is SMNVEV (reference sequence). This CDR3 has 14 amino acids. The CDR3 protein is CASSLSGAAYEQYF. The CDR3 nucleotides are TGTGCCAGCAGTTTATCGGGCGCAGCCTACGAGCAGTACTTC.

This clone was recorded a few times. Other DNA variants within this sample encode the same CDR3. This chain connects TRBV5-4 to TRBJ1-1; D is unclear. Germline CDR1 reads SGHNT; CDR2 reads YYREEE (reference sequence). V was shortened by 2 bases and J by 1 base, with 6 bases between the two germline ends. This CDR3 spans 13 amino acids. CDR3 in DNA: TGTGCCAGCAGCTTAGGCGGGAACACTGAAGCTTTCTTT. Translation: CASSLGGNTEAFF. Full variable domain (outside the CDR3, taken from reference TRBV5-4 and TRBJ1-1): ETGVTQSPTHLIKTRGQQVTLRCSSQSGHNTVSWYQQALGQGPQFIFQYYREEENGRGNFPPRFSGLQFPNYSSELNVNALELDDSALYLCASSLGGNTEAFFGQGTRLTVV.

V gene TRBV7-8 combines with J gene TRBJ2-2, with TRBD1 identical over 7 bases. Per germline, CDR1 SGHVS and CDR2 FQNEAQ. This CDR3 is built from 16 residues. V lost 2 bases and J lost 1; bases outside the gene matches: 4. The CDR3 DNA is TGTGCCAGCAGCTTAAGGGGGCGCGGGAACACCGGGGAGCTGTTTTTT. It is translated as CASSLRGRGNTGELFF.

This chain joins TRBV2 and TRBJ1-2; 8 bases are shared with TRBD1. CDR3 size: 13 residues. V lost 6 bases and J lost 9; bases outside the gene matches: 9. Germline V gene lookup returns CDR1 SNHLY and CDR2 FYNNEI. The CDR3 DNA follows: TGTGCCAGCAGCCGGGACAGGAGGTGTCGCTACACCTTC. Amino acids: CASSRDRRCRYTF.

V gene TRBV7-3 combines with J gene TRBJ2-2, with D unclear. Between the trimmed V and J ends, which lost 2 bases and 5 bases, there was a span of 6 bases. Looked up from germline, CDR1 is SGHTA and CDR2 is FQGTGA. This CDR3 contains 13 residues. As DNA, the CDR3 is TGTGCCAGCAGCTTACTCGGGACCGGGGAGCTGTTTTTT. Amino acid sequence: CASSLLGTGELFF.